This T cell receptor (beta chain) was sequenced in a study of blood T cell repertoires in COVID-19. To note about this clone: In the same sample, other DNA sequences code for this CDR3.

Generated by immunoSEQ multiplex PCR, the TCRdb table keeps only in-frame clones and is missing some. The sample lists about 250,000 clones, 80% to 90% occurring once. The clonotype comes from a man aged 35-49 years who had recovered from COVID-19. Source material: PBMCs or T cells enriched from blood (not recorded which).

CDR3 protein: CASSPGAGETQYF. The CDR3, as DNA: TGTGCCAGCTCACCAGGGGCGGGGGAGACCCAGTACTTC. V gene TRBV18 combines with J gene TRBJ2-5, with D possibly being TRBD2 (6 bases). V was clipped by 2 bases and J by 5 bases, with 9 bases between them. The CDR3 runs to 13 residues. Germline CDR1 reads KGHSH; CDR2 reads LQKENI.